These 21 T cell receptor beta chains were sequenced from one sample in a study of T cells after somatic rescue of genetic block. Sequenced by immunoSEQ multiplex PCR; TCRdb stores in-frame clones only, minus some. The sample gives tens of thousands of clones, roughly 93% of which show up once; 2.5% to 3% is in the top ten. The specimen was peripheral blood mononuclear cells (PBMCs). The receptors come from a man aged 25-45 years.

The chain recombines TRBV7-2 with TRBJ2-7, with 9 bases identical to TRBD1. This CDR3 spans 14 amino acids. Germline loops: CDR1 SGHTA, CDR2 FQGNSA. J lost 2 bases, V lost 5 bases, and 4 bases had no gene match. CDR3 in amino acids: CASSQGQGPYEQYF. In DNA form, the CDR3 reads TGTGCCAGCAGCCAGGGACAGGGACCCTACGAGCAGTACTTC.

This chain links TRBV9 with TRBJ1-4; D is perhaps TRBD1 (6 bases). V lost 3 bases and J 3 bases, leaving 18 bases between the germline ends. Germline V gives CDR1 SGDLS, CDR2 YYNGEE. The CDR3 is 17 amino acids. CDR3 protein: CASSAEAGERSNEKLFF. DNA of the CDR3: TGTGCCAGCAGCGCGGAGGCAGGGGAGCGGTCTAATGAAAAACTGTTTTTT. Full variable domain (missing parts from reference TRBV9 and TRBJ1-4): DSGVTQTPKHLITATGQRVTLRCSPRSGDLSVYWYQQSLDQGLQFLIQYYNGEERAKGNILERFSAQQFPDLHSELNLSSLELGDSALYFCASSAEAGERSNEKLFFGSGTQLSVL.

The CDR3 region is CASSMWRVVGVNTEAFF. The CDR3 DNA is TGCGCCAGCAGCATGTGGCGAGTCGTAGGGGTGAACACTGAAGCTTTCTTT. The chain joins TRBV4-1 to TRBJ1-1; a weak D match, TRBD1 (5 bases). The V gene lost 5 bases and the J gene lost 0 bases, with 19 bases spanning the gap. Germline loops: CDR1 MGHRA, CDR2 YSYEKL. The CDR3 is made up of 17 amino acids.

V usage is TRBV5-1 and J usage is TRBJ2-7; no firm D call. V was pared by 0 bases and J by 1 base, with 8 bases between. The CDR3 length is 14 residues. CDR1 SGHRS and CDR2 YFSETQ come from the germline V gene. This chain's CDR3 is CASSLGGRSYEQYF. In DNA form, the CDR3 reads TGCGCCAGCAGCTTGGGGGGTAGGTCCTACGAGCAGTACTTC.

This clone came up once. The chain employs TRBV11-2 and TRBJ2-3, with TRBD1 matching 7 bases. The ends lost 6 bases at V and 0 bases at J; junction bases unmatched: 9. Per the germline V gene, CDR1 is SGHAT and CDR2 is FQNNGV. This CDR3 is 16 amino acids long. Written as DNA, the CDR3 is TGTGCCAGCAGGAAAGTGGGCAGGGGGAGCACAGATACGCAGTATTTT. Translation: CASRKVGRGSTDTQYF. Together with reference TRBV11-2 and TRBJ2-3, the CDR3 gives the full variable domain: EAGVAQSPRYKIIEKRQSVAFWCNPISGHATLYWYQQILGQGPKLLIQFQNNGVVDDSQLPKDRFSAERLKGVDSTLKIQPAKLEDSAVYLCASRKVGRGSTDTQYFGPGTRLTVL.

This chain links TRBV11-2 with TRBJ2-7; 8 bases fit TRBD2. V lost 5 bases to trimming and J lost 1 base; unmatched junction nucleotides: 10. This CDR3 contains 16 residues. Germline CDR1 is SGHAT and CDR2 is FQNNGV. Written as DNA, the CDR3 is TGTGCCAGCAGCACCTACACGGGACTAGGATCCTACGAGCAGTACTTC. Protein sequence: CASSTYTGLGSYEQYF.

The V call is TRBV5-1, the J call TRBJ1-5; weak D call: TRBD1 (5 bases). V dropped 4 bases and J dropped 2 bases, with 10 bases sitting between them. From germline, CDR1 is SGHRS and CDR2 YFSETQ. The CDR3 is 14 amino acids. CDR3 DNA sequence: TGCGCCAGCAGCCCAGGGAATGGCAATCAGCCCCAGCATTTT. Translation: CASSPGNGNQPQHF. The whole variable domain, filled in from reference TRBV5-1 and TRBJ1-5, reads KAGVTQTPRYLIKTRGQQVTLSCSPISGHRSVSWYQQTPGQGLQFLFEYFSETQRNKGNFPGRFSGRQFSNSRSEMNVSTLELGDSALYLCASSPGNGNQPQHFGDGTRLSIL.

This chain joins TRBV4-3 and TRBJ2-7, with D maybe TRBD1 (6 bases). The CDR3 is 13 amino acids. The V end was cut by 1 base, the J end by 3 bases, with 7 bases between. Germline V gene lookup returns CDR1 LGHNA and CDR2 YSLEER. CDR3 amino acids: CASSQGTDYEQYF. As DNA, the CDR3 is TGCGCCAGCAGCCAAGGGACAGACTACGAGCAGTACTTC.

The chain recombines TRBV7-8 with TRBJ2-5, with D uncertain. Per germline, CDR1 SGHVS and CDR2 FQNEAQ. This CDR3 has 14 amino acids. V gave up 6 bases and J gave up 2 bases, with 13 bases separating them. CDR3 amino acids: CASSPARPQETQYF. CDR3 coding DNA: TGTGCCAGCAGTCCCGCCCGGCCGCAAGAGACCCAGTACTTC.

The chain joins TRBV7-8 to TRBJ1-3; tentatively, D is TRBD1 (5 bases). Trimming took off 5 bases at V and 4 bases at J, with 12 bases between the two ends. Germline V lookup: CDR1 SGHVS, CDR2 FQNEAQ. This CDR3 has 14 amino acids. The CDR3 sequence: CASSRGVAGNTIYF. The DNA of the CDR3 is TGTGCCAGCAGCCGAGGGGTTGCAGGAAACACCATATATTTT.

The chain carries TRBV5-1 and TRBJ2-2; D is uncertain. CDR1 and CDR2 from the germline V gene are SGHRS and YFSETQ. This CDR3 is 14 amino acids long. Trimming removed 1 base at V and 1 base at J, with 5 bases between. The CDR3 bases are TGCGCCAGCAGCTTGAATAGGAACACCGGGGAGCTGTTTTTT. Protein product: CASSLNRNTGELFF.

The V gene is TRBV27, the J gene TRBJ2-1, with 11 positions matching TRBD1. Germline assignment: CDR1 MNHEY and CDR2 SMNVEV (reference sequence). Losses at the gene ends were 5 bases for V and 8 bases for J; bases not matched to a gene: 11. CDR3 length: 16 residues. CDR3 sequence: CASSRGPGQGVDEQFF. The CDR3 nucleotides read TGTGCCAGCAGTCGGGGACCGGGACAGGGGGTCGATGAGCAGTTCTTC.

The rearrangement joins TRBV5-1 to TRBJ2-1; TRBD2 might be the D (5 bases). CDR3 size: 15 residues. Trimming removed 4 bases from V and 0 bases from J, with 11 bases in between. CDR1 is SGHRS, CDR2 YFSETQ, per germline. The CDR3 protein is CASSPSGGSYNEQFF. The DNA of the CDR3 is TGCGCCAGCAGCCCATCTGGAGGCTCCTACAATGAGCAGTTCTTC.

The chain links TRBV4-1 to TRBJ2-5, with unresolved D. V was shortened by 5 bases and J by 5 bases, with 15 bases between the two germline ends. This CDR3 comprises 14 residues. Germline CDR1 is MGHRA and CDR2 is YSYEKL. This CDR3 reads CASSITLGSETQYF. The CDR3, as DNA: TGCGCCAGCAGCATTACCTTGGGCTCGGAGACCCAGTACTTC.

This sequence joins TRBV5-1 and TRBJ1-4; TRBD1 is a possible D gene (6 bases). The length of the CDR3 is 15 residues. In germline, CDR1 is SGHRS, CDR2 YFSETQ. The V end lost 0 bases, the J end lost 6 bases, and 12 bases lay between the germline ends. CDR3 DNA sequence: TGCGCCAGCAGCTTGGCAGGGGCGAGTGATGAAAAACTGTTTTTT. Its protein is CASSLAGASDEKLFF.

The J gene is TRBJ1-4, the V gene TRBV4-2; 7 bases map to TRBD1. This CDR3 contains 15 residues. In germline, CDR1 is LGHNA, CDR2 YNFKEQ. J lost 12 bases, V lost 2 bases, and 12 bases had no gene match. CDR3 amino acids: CASSQPTHGQEELFF. Written as DNA, the CDR3 is TGTGCCAGCAGCCAACCTACACACGGACAGGAAGAACTGTTTTTT.

The CDR3 DNA reads TGTGCCAGCAGTTGGGGGTTGGCTGGGGCCAACGTCCTGACTTTC. This encodes CASSWGLAGANVLTF. V is TRBV28 and J is TRBJ2-6; the D call may be TRBD1 or TRBD2 (5 bases each). CDR1 and CDR2 from the germline V gene are MDHEN and SYDVKM. The V gene lost 4 bases and the J gene lost 2 bases, with 9 bases spanning the gap. This CDR3 is 15 amino acids long.

The chain uses TRBV9 and TRBJ1-2, with 7 nucleotides matching TRBD1. The CDR3 covers 14 residues. The V segment lost 5 bases and the J segment 5 bases; nucleotides outside the gene matches: 9. Germline V CDR1 and CDR2: SGDLS, YYNGEE. The CDR3 loop is CASSRDSSGYGYTF. The DNA of the CDR3 is TGTGCCAGCAGTCGGGACAGTTCAGGATATGGCTACACCTTC.

The rearrangement links TRBV19 to TRBJ2-3; the D gene is possibly TRBD1 (7 bases). Trimming pared 10 bases from V and 3 bases from J, leaving 11 bases between. This CDR3 comprises 12 residues. CDR1 is LNHDA and CDR2 is SQIVND in the germline V gene (reference sequence). The CDR3 region is CATSGGTDTQYF. The DNA for the CDR3 is TGTGCCACTTCAGGGGGGACAGATACGCAGTATTTT.

The chain has TRBV7-2 and TRBJ1-5, with 7 nucleotides matching TRBD1. CDR1 and CDR2 (germline): SGHTA, FQGNSA. The CDR3 has 16 amino acids. Trimming at V came to 4 bases and at J to 1 base, leaving 7 bases not matched to a gene. The CDR3 sequence is CASSSLGGASNQPQHF. Here the CDR3 DNA reads TGTGCCAGCAGCTCCCTAGGGGGCGCGAGCAATCAGCCCCAGCATTTT.

The V and J genes are TRBV11-2 and TRBJ2-4, with a possible D match to TRBD1 (5 bases). The germline gives CDR1 SGHAT, CDR2 FQNNGV. CDR3 length equals 16 residues. Trimming shortened V by 4 bases and J by 0 bases, and 13 bases separated the two germline ends. The CDR3 here is CASSSTMGLAKNIQYF. The CDR3 nucleotides are TGTGCCAGCAGCTCAACGATGGGGCTAGCCAAAAACATTCAGTACTTC. Using reference TRBV11-2 and TRBJ2-4 for the parts outside the CDR3, the full variable domain is EAGVAQSPRYKIIEKRQSVAFWCNPISGHATLYWYQQILGQGPKLLIQFQNNGVVDDSQLPKDRFSAERLKGVDSTLKIQPAKLEDSAVYLCASSSTMGLAKNIQYFGAGTRLSVL.